A single sample gave rise to the 15 T cell receptor beta chains below, sequenced in a study of T cells in Graves' hyperthyroidism and ophthalmopathy. RNA transcripts served as the template for amplifying TCR beta CDR3 regions. Carried out on the TCR CDR3, a first-round RT-PCR used the HTBI primer set. MiXCR, applied by TCRdb to the multiplex PCR reads, yields one record per CDR3 protein. The sample lists 610,000 or so distinct CDR3 sequences; about 43% were seen once. The specimen was peripheral blood or thyroid tissue (not recorded which). The source of these receptors is a woman under 30 with Graves' hyperthyroidism.

This clonotype was detected many times. CDR3 nucleotide sequence: TGTGCCAGCAGCCCCCACAGGGGCCCCACTGAAGCTTTCTTT. It codes for CASSPHRGPTEAFF. This chain connects TRBV14 to TRBJ1-1; 7 positions agree with TRBD1. The CDR3 has 14 amino acids. Germline V gene data show CDR1 as SGHDN and CDR2 as FVKESK. V trimming: 4 bases; J trimming: 4 bases; junction bases outside the gene matches: 6.

About this clonotype itself: This may come from a read error, since a much larger clone is one base off. The chain couples TRBV6-1 to TRBJ1-1; D is unresolved. The CDR3 totals 15 residues. Germline V gene lookup returns CDR1 MNHNS and CDR2 SASEGT. CDR3 DNA: TGTGCCAGCAGTGAAGGCAAGGGTATGAACACTGACGCTTTCTTT. It is translated as CASSEGKGMNTDAFF.

V and J are TRBV20-1 and TRBJ1-5, with a weak D call TRBD1 (5 bases). CDR3 length: 14 amino acids. The V gene's germline CDR1 is DFQATT and CDR2 SNEGSKA (reference sequence). Trimming took 3 bases from V and 4 from J, leaving 13 bases between them. CDR3 amino acids: CSASPTERNQPQHF. The CDR3 DNA reads as TGCAGTGCTAGCCCGACAGAGAGGAATCAGCCCCAGCATTTT.

The chain uses TRBV7-9 and TRBJ2-7; 14 nucleotides agree with TRBD2. Trimming at V came to 4 bases and at J to 7 bases, leaving 9 bases not matched to a gene. Germline V gene sequence: CDR1 SEHNR, CDR2 FQNEAQ (reference sequence). The CDR3 covers 16 residues. DNA for the CDR3: TGTGCCAGCAGCTCCAAAGGACTAGCGGGAGGCAATGAGCAGTACTTC. Protein sequence: CASSSKGLAGGNEQYF. The full variable domain, in which reference TRBV7-9 and TRBJ2-7 provide the parts outside the CDR3, is DTGVSQNPRHKITKRGQNVTFRCDPISEHNRLYWYRQTLGQGPEFLTYFQNEAQLEKSRLLSDRFSAERPKGSFSTLEIQRTEQGDSAMYLCASSSKGLAGGNEQYFGPGTRLTVT.

Comment on this clonotype: At one end, the junction sequence differs from germline, possibly due to a read error. The chain recombines TRBV20-1 with TRBJ1-6, with D tentatively TRBD1 (5 bases). Germline V gives CDR1 DFQATT, CDR2 SNEGSKA (reference sequence). The CDR3 consists of 14 residues. In DNA, the CDR3 is TGCAGTGCTAGCGGGACCGTTAATAGTTCACCCCCCCACTTT. Its translation: CSASGTVNSSPPHF.

The chain carries TRBV29-1 and TRBJ1-2; a weak D match, TRBD1 (6 bases). The germline V gene encodes CDR1 SQVTM and CDR2 ANQGSEA. Trimming took off 3 bases at V and 11 bases at J, with 13 bases between the two ends. This CDR3 contains 11 residues. The CDR3 sequence is CSVEAGRGYTF. The CDR3 DNA is TGCAGCGTTGAGGCCGGGAGGGGGTACACCTTC.

V gene TRBV20-1 combines with J gene TRBJ1-1; 9 nucleotides line up with TRBD1. The ends lost 1 base at V and 10 bases at J; junction bases unmatched: 4. Germline CDR1 reads DFQATT; CDR2 reads SNEGSKA (reference sequence). The CDR3 extends over 12 amino acids. CDR3 residues: CSARVADRGAFF. The CDR3 DNA reads TGCAGTGCTAGAGTTGCGGACAGGGGAGCTTTCTTT.

There are a few counts of this clonotype. The chain is built from TRBV2 and TRBJ1-1; 8 positions match TRBD1. The V and J ends lost 3 bases and 6 bases, in that order; junction bases with no gene match: 6. The CDR3 contains 14 residues. The germline V gene encodes CDR1 SNHLY and CDR2 FYNNEI. The CDR3 DNA sequence: TGTGCCAGCAGTGAGGACAGGGTGAGCCCTGAAGCTTTCTTT. Encoded protein: CASSEDRVSPEAFF.

This clonotype was picked up one time. One end of the junction fails to match germline, which may point to a read error. The V gene is TRBV7-8, the J gene TRBJ1-2; weak D call: TRBD1 (6 bases). The CDR3 has 15 amino acids. Germline V CDR1 and CDR2: SGHVS, FQNEAQ. The CDR3 is CASSDQGLANYGHTF. CDR3 DNA sequence: TGTGCCAGCAGCGACCAGGGGCTTGCTAACTATGGCCACACCTTC.

The chain employs TRBV27 and TRBJ2-7; D may be TRBD2 (6 bases). There are 15 residues in the CDR3. The V and J ends lost 0 bases and 2 bases respectively, with 11 bases between them. CDR1 and CDR2 from the germline V gene are MNHEY and SMNVEV (reference sequence). The CDR3 loop reads CASSLSVRTTYEQYF. The CDR3 DNA sequence: TGTGCCAGCAGTTTATCGGTTCGGACTACCTACGAGCAGTACTTC.

The table lists this clonotype with many counts. The chain joins TRBV7-2 to TRBJ2-2, with 13 bases matching TRBD2. The V gene end was trimmed by 4 bases and the J gene end by 4 bases; junction bases not matched to a gene: 6. The CDR3 spans 17 residues. Germline V gene sequence: CDR1 SGHTA, CDR2 FQGNSA. The CDR3 DNA is TGTGCCAGCAGCTCCGACGGGACTAGCGGGACCACCGGGGAGCTGTTTTTT. It codes for CASSSDGTSGTTGELFF.

This clonotype was seen more than once but under ten times. A much more abundant neighbour one base away suggests this may be a read error. The V gene is TRBV5-4, the J gene TRBJ2-5; D gene ambiguous. The CDR3 is made up of 13 amino acids. CDR1 is SGHNT, CDR2 YYREEE, per germline (reference sequence). CDR3 sequence (DNA): TGTGCCAGCAGCCTACGGCCGGTAGAGGCCCAGTACTTC. This encodes CASSLRPVEAQYF.

The CDR3: CASSPPTGSSYNEQFF. CDR3 DNA: TGTGCCAGCAGCCCACCAACCGGGAGCTCCTACAATGAGCAGTTCTTC. The chain employs TRBV9 and TRBJ2-1; the D gene is possibly TRBD2 (6 bases). CDR1 is SGDLS and CDR2 is YYNGEE in the germline V gene. V lost 4 bases and J lost 0, with 14 bases in between. This CDR3 has 16 amino acids.

This sequence joins TRBV7-9 and TRBJ2-5, with 8 bases that match TRBD2. The V and J ends lost 6 bases and 5 bases, in that order; junction bases with no gene match: 17. The CDR3 length is 17 residues. The germline V gene encodes CDR1 SEHNR and CDR2 FQNEAQ (reference sequence). CDR3 nucleotides: TGTGCCAGCAGGGGGCTTGCGGGAGTAGCGGGATGTGAGACCCAGTACTTC. Protein sequence: CASRGLAGVAGCETQYF.

This clonotype was counted at least ten times. V and J are TRBV11-1 and TRBJ2-2; no clear D gene. V lost 5 bases, J lost 7 bases, and 11 bases lay in between. Per the germline V gene, CDR1 is SGHAT and CDR2 is FQDESV (reference sequence). The length of the CDR3 is 13 residues. The CDR3 DNA follows: TGTGCCAGCAGCCCCCGTTTTGGCGGGGAGCTGTTTTTT. Translation gives CASSPRFGGELFF.